The clone carrying this TCR beta chain was recorded only once. Its antigen is not identified. A much more abundant neighbour one base away suggests this may be a read error. The hyperthyroidism patients, aged 18 to 65, had been newly diagnosed, with under 2 months' duration. The sample originates from a study of Graves' ophthalmopathy and Graves' hyperthyroidism. The CDR3 is made up of 16 amino acids. Looked up from germline, CDR1 is SGHKS and CDR2 is YYEKEE (reference sequence). RNA transcripts provided the template for amplifying TCR beta CDR3 regions. HTBI-primed first-round RT-PCR preceded second-round multiplex PCR. TCRdb re-called the multiplex PCR reads with MiXCR, one entry per CDR3 protein. This table holds 500,000 to 600,000 distinct CDR3 sequences, just under 40% found once. Study conclusions and caveats: Most expanded clonotypes in thyroid above 0.001 frequency also showed up in blood. Sensitivity of about 90% and specificity of approximately 81% were achieved when a 13-signature model separated ophthalmopathy from stable hyperthyroidism.

The V gene is TRBV5-5, the J gene TRBJ2-5, with D possibly TRBD2 on 6 matching bases. The specimen sequenced was peripheral blood or thyroid tissue (not recorded which). The receptor was derived from an adult man with Graves' hyperthyroidism. The CDR3 bases are TGTGCCGGCAGCTCTCGGGTGGAGGGGTACCAAGAGACCCAGTACTTC. This codes for CAGSSRVEGYQETQYF.